This T cell receptor (beta chain) was documented in a study of T cells after yellow fever vaccination. Study context: Researchers used SMART-Seq v4 Ultra Low Input to prepare fractions that had low cell numbers. Broader study findings: Post-booster repertoires contained most primary-vaccination clones again (roughly 96% CD4, around 89% CD8).

This clonotype has a count of ten or more. The antigen remains unidentified. MiXCR was run by TCRdb on the 5' RACE reads, yielding one entry per CDR3 protein. The sample carries 110,000 to 150,000 distinct CDR3 sequences, 5% to 7.5% recorded once. The CDR3 contains 13 residues. The V gene lost 5 bases and the J gene lost 4 bases, with 14 bases spanning the gap. The V gene's germline CDR1 is DFQATT and CDR2 SNEGSKA (reference sequence). The sequences come from CD4+ T cells sorted from PBMCs, collected 10 days after the yellow fever booster vaccination. The clonotype was recovered from a young man who received the YFV17D yellow fever vaccine. The chain is built from TRBV20-1 and TRBJ2-5; a weak D match, TRBD1 (6 bases). The CDR3 region has the DNA TGCAGTGCTCCCAGGACAGTCGGAGAGACCCAGTACTTC. Translating gives CSAPRTVGETQYF.